The 8 T cell receptor beta chains below come from one sample, sequenced in a study of cytomegalovirus exposure and HLA in healthy donors. PCR primers comprised 60 Vbeta and 13 Jbeta primers. Profiled with immunoSEQ multiplex PCR; TCRdb holds only in-frame clones, not every one. The profile shows around 100,000 clones, around 84% of them singletons. The sequenced sample consisted of PBMCs. Every receptor here comes from a woman aged 18-35 years in good health and CMV-seronegative.

The chain carries TRBV19 and TRBJ1-2; 7 bases match TRBD1. The length of the CDR3 is 14 residues. Losses at the gene ends were 10 bases for V and 2 bases for J; bases not matched to a gene: 10. Per germline, CDR1 LNHDA and CDR2 SQIVND (reference sequence). The CDR3 region has the DNA TGTGCCACCCAAAGGGACAGCGAGAACTATGGCTACACCTTC. Protein: CATQRDSENYGYTF.

The gene calls are TRBV19 and TRBJ2-7; D might be TRBD2 (6 bases). Germline V lookup: CDR1 LNHDA, CDR2 SQIVND (reference sequence). Trimming took 1 base from V and 3 from J, leaving 13 bases between them. The CDR3 length is 15 residues. The CDR3 DNA reads TGTGCCAGTAGTATAGGAGGAGGGACGATCTACGAGCAGTACTTC. It yields the protein CASSIGGGTIYEQYF.

The V gene is TRBV6-1, the J gene TRBJ2-7, with D possibly being TRBD1 (7 bases). This CDR3 has 17 amino acids. Germline V gene lookup returns CDR1 MNHNS and CDR2 SASEGT. The V and J ends lost 3 bases and 2 bases respectively, with 20 bases between them. The CDR3 loop reads CASSEWSRGVPPYEQYF. DNA for the CDR3: TGTGCCAGCAGTGAGTGGAGCAGGGGGGTCCCACCCTACGAGCAGTACTTC.

CDR3 in amino acids: CASSIGGTGSYEQYF. The CDR3 coding sequence is TGTGCCAGTAGTATAGGTGGGACAGGGTCCTACGAGCAGTACTTC. V gene TRBV19 combines with J gene TRBJ2-7, with 9 bases matching TRBD1. Germline CDR1 and CDR2: LNHDA and SQIVND (reference sequence). The CDR3 runs 15 residues. Trimming removed 1 base from V and 1 base from J; junction bases left unmatched: 2.

A remark on this clone: One end of the junction varies from germline; a read error may be responsible. The V gene is TRBV10-3, the J gene TRBJ1-1, with D perhaps matching TRBD1 (5 bases). Germline CDR1 and CDR2: ENHRY and SYGVKD. The CDR3 totals 13 residues. The CDR3 here is CAINEKQATEAFF. CDR3 nucleotides: TGTGCCATCAATGAGAAACAGGCCACTGAAGCTTTCTTT.

The sample holds one count of this clone. The chain has TRBV27 and TRBJ1-6; D might be TRBD1 (5 bases). Trimming stripped 3 bases from V and 7 bases from J, with 16 bases between. The germline V gene encodes CDR1 MNHEY and CDR2 SMNVEV (reference sequence). The CDR3 extends over 16 amino acids. The CDR3 DNA follows: TGTGCCAGCAGTTTGGAGTCAGGGTGGTACAATTCACCCCTCCACTTT. This codes for CASSLESGWYNSPLHF.

The genes are TRBV14 and TRBJ2-7, with TRBD2 matching 9 bases. CDR1 is SGHDN, CDR2 FVKESK, per germline. The length of the CDR3 is 14 residues. Germline trimming cut 4 bases from V and 6 bases from J; bases unmatched to any gene: 7. CDR3 coding DNA: TGTGCCAGCAGCCGAGTTAGCGGGAGACTCGAGCAGTACTTC. It translates to CASSRVSGRLEQYF.

This clone has a handful of counts. This chain links TRBV4-3 with TRBJ1-2; D gene unclear. Germline assignment: CDR1 LGHNA and CDR2 YSLEER. Trimming took off 1 base at V and 4 bases at J, with 19 bases between the two ends. The CDR3 consists of 17 residues. The DNA for the CDR3 is TGCGCCAGCAGCCAAGGGCGGGCAGGCCTTGCCCCCTATGGCTACACCTTC. The encoded protein is CASSQGRAGLAPYGYTF.